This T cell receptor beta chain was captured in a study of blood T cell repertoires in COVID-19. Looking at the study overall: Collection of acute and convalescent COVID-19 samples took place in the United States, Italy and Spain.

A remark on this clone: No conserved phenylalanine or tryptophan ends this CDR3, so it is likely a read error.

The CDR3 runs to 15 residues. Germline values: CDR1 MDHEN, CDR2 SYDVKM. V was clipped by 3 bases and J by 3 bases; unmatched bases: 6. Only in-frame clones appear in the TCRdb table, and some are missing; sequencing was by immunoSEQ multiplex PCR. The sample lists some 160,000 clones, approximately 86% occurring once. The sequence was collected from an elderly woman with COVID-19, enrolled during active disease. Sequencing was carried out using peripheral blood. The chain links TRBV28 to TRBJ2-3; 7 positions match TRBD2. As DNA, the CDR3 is TGTGCCAGCAGTTTGGGGAGCGGGATTACAGATACGCAGTATCTT. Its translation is CASSLGSGITDTQYL.